These 28 T cell receptor beta chains originate from one sample sequenced in a study of OX40 agonist ivuxolimab in advanced cancers. The library was produced with the immunoSEQ multiplex PCR assay. TCRdb took over this immuneACCESS table, retaining in-frame rearrangements with V and J assigned. Such tables are incomplete; in checked studies, under half of the missing clones stem from an unresolved V gene, and the remainder is unexplained. The sample table holds around 100,000 clones, of which approximately 93% were seen once. About 0.3% of the sample is held by the ten biggest clonotypes. Sequences were derived from CD4+ or CD8+ T cells sorted from blood, sampled in a trial of the OX40 agonist ivuxolimab. The receptors were gathered from an adult with an advanced solid tumor such as melanoma, head and neck, liver or kidney cancer.

CDR3: CASSLRDGINQPQHF. In nucleotides, the CDR3 is TGTGCCAGTAGTTTAAGGGATGGGATCAATCAGCCCCAGCATTTT. This rearrangement joins TRBV19 to TRBJ1-5; D call uncertain. The V and J ends lost 5 bases and 3 bases respectively, with 14 bases between them. CDR3 length: 15 residues. Germline values: CDR1 LNHDA, CDR2 SQIVND (reference sequence).

The chain combines TRBV7-2 with TRBJ1-2, with D uncertain. The V gene's germline CDR1 is SGHTA and CDR2 FQGNSA. Deletions cut 4 bases from V and 0 bases from J, with 12 bases between. CDR3 length equals 15 residues. CDR3 region: CASSSPLRANYGYTF. The DNA for the CDR3 is TGTGCCAGCAGCTCACCGCTTCGGGCTAACTATGGCTACACCTTC.

The chain is built from TRBV28 and TRBJ2-6; the D is unclear. Trimming pared 8 bases from V and 0 bases from J, leaving 8 bases between. This CDR3 spans 14 amino acids. The germline V gene has CDR1 MDHEN and CDR2 SYDVKM. The CDR3 DNA reads TGTGCCAGCCGTCAGAGCTCTGGGGCCAACGTCCTGACTTTC. Residues: CASRQSSGANVLTF.

The V gene is TRBV5-4, the J gene TRBJ2-1; tentative D call: TRBD1 (5 bases). The V end lost 7 bases, the J end lost 10 bases, and 27 bases lay between the germline ends. This CDR3 has 16 amino acids. CDR1 and CDR2 (germline): SGHNT, YYREEE (reference sequence). CDR3 coding DNA: TGTGCCAGCTTTACCCCAAGGGGCGGCCATTCCCAAGAGCAGTTCTTC. It codes for CASFTPRGGHSQEQFF.

The chain couples TRBV5-1 to TRBJ2-2, with D unresolved. Germline lookup yields CDR1 SGHRS and CDR2 YFSETQ. The CDR3 is 12 residues long. V was clipped by 4 bases and J by 1 base, with 2 bases between them. Here the CDR3 DNA reads TGCGCCAGCAGCCTGAACACCGGGGAGCTGTTTTTT. As protein: CASSLNTGELFF.

The genes are TRBV7-6 and TRBJ2-3; 9 nucleotides align to TRBD1. Trimming cost V 5 bases and J 0 bases; bases outside gene matches: 3. The germline V gene has CDR1 SGHVS and CDR2 FNYEAQ. There are 15 residues in the CDR3. Written as DNA, the CDR3 is TGTGCCAGCAGCGCGACAGGGGGGAGCACAGATACGCAGTATTTT. Amino acids: CASSATGGSTDTQYF.

This clone was seen once. This chain uses TRBV9 with TRBJ1-2; 10 nucleotides agree with TRBD1. V was pared by 1 base and J by 7 bases, with 4 bases of the junction left unmatched. From germline, CDR1 is SGDLS and CDR2 YYNGEE. This CDR3 has 14 amino acids. The CDR3 loop reads CASSVRDRGFGYTF. The CDR3 nucleotides read TGTGCCAGCAGCGTACGGGACAGGGGTTTTGGCTACACCTTC.

The rearrangement links TRBV5-8 to TRBJ1-1, with D unclear. V lost 0 bases and J 6 bases, leaving 15 bases between the germline ends. Germline lookup yields CDR1 SGHTS and CDR2 YDEGEE. This CDR3 comprises 15 residues. Here the CDR3 DNA reads TGTGCCAGCAGCTTGGTTACACCCGCGGCCCCTGAAGCTTTCTTT. Encoded protein: CASSLVTPAAPEAFF.

This clone was counted once. The J gene is TRBJ1-2, the V gene TRBV28; TRBD1 is a possible D gene (6 bases). V shed 5 bases and J shed 7 bases, with 14 bases lying between them. CDR3 size: 13 residues. Germline CDR1 is MDHEN and CDR2 is SYDVKM. CDR3 nucleotides: TGTGCCAGCAGTCGCACGGGGGGCGGTGGCTACACCTTC. Its protein product is CASSRTGGGGYTF.

The chain carries TRBV27 and TRBJ2-1; D is perhaps TRBD2 (6 bases). Trimming left V 8 bases short and J 10 bases short, with 18 bases between. Germline V CDR1 and CDR2: MNHEY, SMNVEV (reference sequence). There are 13 residues in the CDR3. Here the CDR3 reads CASRTRGSSEQFF. The CDR3 bases are TGTGCCAGCCGAACCCGGGGGTCCTCGGAGCAGTTCTTC.

The CDR3 DNA follows: TGTGCCAGCAGCTTAGATTACAGGGGGAATGGTGGCTACACCTTC. It specifies CASSLDYRGNGGYTF. The chain recombines TRBV7-8 with TRBJ1-2; 8 bases are a match to TRBD1. Germline values: CDR1 SGHVS, CDR2 FQNEAQ. Trimming at V came to 1 base and at J to 7 bases, leaving 8 bases not matched to a gene. The CDR3 has 15 amino acids.

The V gene is TRBV6-6, the J gene TRBJ1-5; no clear D. Germline V lookup: CDR1 MNHNY, CDR2 SVGAGI (reference sequence). V shed 6 bases and J shed 4 bases, with 7 bases lying between them. The CDR3 extends over 12 amino acids. Here the CDR3 DNA reads TGTGCCAGCAGGGCACCAAATCAGCCCCAGCATTTT. This sequence encodes CASRAPNQPQHF.

In the case of this clone: Other DNA sequences in this sample translate to the same CDR3. The chain is built from TRBV28 and TRBJ2-3, with 8 bases aligning to TRBD2. This CDR3 region has 17 residues. J lost 0 bases, V lost 6 bases, and 11 bases had no gene match. CDR1 and CDR2 (germline): MDHEN, SYDVKM. The CDR3 is CASRPSPGGPSTDTQYF. The CDR3 nucleotides are TGTGCCAGCAGACCCTCCCCGGGGGGGCCTAGCACAGATACGCAGTATTTT. Variable domain in full (rest from reference TRBV28 and TRBJ2-3): DVKVTQSSRYLVKRTGEKVFLECVQDMDHENMFWYRQDPGLGLRLIYFSYDVKMKEKGDIPEGYSVSREKKERFSLILESASTNQTSMYLCASRPSPGGPSTDTQYFGPGTRLTVL.

This clone has a handful of counts. This chain connects TRBV19 to TRBJ1-2; TRBD1 matches 7 bases. J gave up 12 bases and V 7 bases, and 23 bases lay outside the gene matches. CDR1 and CDR2 from the germline V gene are LNHDA and SQIVND (reference sequence). This CDR3 is 16 amino acids long. CDR3 in amino acids: CASTKSALGTDHRDTF. The CDR3, as DNA: TGTGCCAGTACCAAGTCTGCCCTCGGGACAGATCATAGGGACACCTTC.

V usage is TRBV25-1 and J usage is TRBJ1-3; 9 bases match TRBD1. The CDR3 spans 17 residues. Per the germline V gene, CDR1 is MGHDK and CDR2 is SYGVNS. The V and J ends lost 8 bases and 4 bases, in that order; junction bases with no gene match: 15. CDR3 residues: CASLGKDRGVQGNTIYF. The CDR3 nucleotides read TGTGCCAGCCTTGGAAAGGACAGGGGAGTGCAGGGAAACACCATATATTTT.

The chain combines TRBV11-3 with TRBJ2-3; either TRBD1 or TRBD2 may fit D (6 bases each). V lost 1 base to trimming and J lost 2 bases, with 7 bases between them. Germline V lookup: CDR1 SGHNT, CDR2 YENEEA. The CDR3 sequence is 14 residues long. The CDR3 is CASSLGGATDTQYF. CDR3 sequence (DNA): TGTGCCAGCAGCTTAGGGGGGGCCACAGATACGCAGTATTTT.

This clone has just one count. The chain recombines TRBV4-3 with TRBJ1-6, with TRBD1 matching 9 bases. Per the germline V gene, CDR1 is LGHNA and CDR2 is YSLEER. V dropped 0 bases and J dropped 8; count of bases not matched to a gene: 11. The CDR3 extends over 18 amino acids. Written as DNA, the CDR3 is TGCGCCAGCAGCCAAGATGATATAGGACAGGGGTTATATTCACCCCTCCACTTT. Translating it yields CASSQDDIGQGLYSPLHF.

The rearrangement uses TRBV5-1 and TRBJ2-7; D not certain. The CDR3 has 12 residues. Germline V gene sequence: CDR1 SGHRS, CDR2 YFSETQ. Trimming left V 0 bases short and J 4 bases short, with 5 bases between. The CDR3 here is CASSLESYEQYF. The CDR3 DNA reads as TGCGCCAGCAGCTTGGAGTCTTACGAGCAGTACTTC.

The rearrangement uses TRBV6-5 and TRBJ1-5, with 7 nucleotides matching TRBD1. Germline values: CDR1 MNHEY, CDR2 SVGAGI. This CDR3 is built from 13 residues. Trimming cost V 5 bases and J 5 bases; bases outside gene matches: 3. The CDR3 region is CASSIDRDQPQHF. CDR3 nucleotide sequence: TGTGCCAGCAGTATCGACAGGGATCAGCCCCAGCATTTT.

The CDR3 coding sequence is TGTGCCAGCAGCCCCATCGGGACTAAAGCTTTCTTT. This sequence encodes CASSPIGTKAFF. V and J are TRBV7-6 and TRBJ1-1, with a tentative D call TRBD1 (5 bases). The germline CDR1 and CDR2 sequences are SGHVS and FNYEAQ. The CDR3 has 12 residues. V dropped 5 bases and J dropped 9 bases, with 13 bases sitting between them.

The chain recombines TRBV7-3 with TRBJ1-6; D remains unclear. Trimming removed 3 bases from V and 8 bases from J, with 8 bases in between. The germline V gene encodes CDR1 SGHTA and CDR2 FQGTGA. The CDR3 sequence is 13 residues long. CDR3 coding DNA: TGTGCCAGCAGCTTTTTTGGGGATTCACCCCTCCACTTT. This sequence encodes CASSFFGDSPLHF. Drawing the rest from reference TRBV7-3 and TRBJ1-6, the complete variable domain is GAGVSQTPSNKVTEKGKYVELRCDPISGHTALYWYRQSLGQGPEFLIYFQGTGAADDSGLPNDRFFAVRPEGSVSTLKIQRTERGDSAVYLCASSFFGDSPLHFGNGTRLTVT.

The chain couples TRBV27 to TRBJ2-1; D is possibly TRBD1 or TRBD2 (5 bases each). V lost 5 bases and J 10 bases, leaving 12 bases between the germline ends. Germline CDR1 is MNHEY and CDR2 is SMNVEV (reference sequence). The CDR3 has 12 amino acids. CDR3 coding DNA: TGTGCCAGCAGTATCGCTTGGGGGGAGCAGTTCTTC. Amino acid sequence: CASSIAWGEQFF.

The chain couples TRBV6-1 to TRBJ2-1; D might be TRBD2 (6 bases). The CDR3 totals 15 residues. Germline V gene lookup returns CDR1 MNHNS and CDR2 SASEGT. Trimming cost V 4 bases and J 8 bases, with 18 bases left between them. In nucleotides, the CDR3 is TGTGCCAGCAGTGTATTCCGGTGGACTACTTATGAGCAGTTCTTC. It is translated as CASSVFRWTTYEQFF.

This clone is a singleton in its sample. The chain links TRBV27 to TRBJ1-1, with TRBD1 as a possible D gene (5 bases). Germline-derived CDR1 and CDR2 are MNHEY and SMNVEV (reference sequence). The CDR3 contains 13 residues. Trimming cost V 7 bases and J 9 bases, with 18 bases left between them. The DNA for the CDR3 is TGTGCCAGCACCCCACAAAGTGGGACGAAAGCTTTCTTT. Encoded protein: CASTPQSGTKAFF.

The chain is built from TRBV7-3 and TRBJ2-1; 8 nucleotides agree with TRBD2. Losses at the gene ends were 1 base for V and 13 bases for J; bases not matched to a gene: 3. Germline CDR1 reads SGHTA; CDR2 reads FQGTGA. The CDR3 has 12 residues. In DNA form, the CDR3 reads TGTGCCAGCAGCTTAAGTAGCGGGACACAGTTCTTC. This translates into CASSLSSGTQFF.

The rearrangement links TRBV6-1 to TRBJ1-1; possibly TRBD1 for D (6 bases). This CDR3 comprises 14 residues. The V gene's germline CDR1 is MNHNS and CDR2 SASEGT. V lost 7 bases, J lost 0 bases, and 12 bases lay in between. The CDR3, as DNA: TGTGCCAGCAACCAGGACAGCTTGAACACTGAAGCTTTCTTT. This sequence encodes CASNQDSLNTEAFF.

In this sample, this clone turned up once. The chain has TRBV7-3 and TRBJ2-2; a possible D gene is TRBD1 (6 bases). CDR1 is SGHTA and CDR2 is FQGTGA in the germline V gene. V lost 3 bases, J lost 0 bases, and 8 bases lay in between. CDR3 size: 15 residues. The CDR3 DNA reads as TGTGCCAGCAGCTTGGGGGCAACGAACACCGGGGAGCTGTTTTTT. It translates to CASSLGATNTGELFF.

The V call is TRBV28, the J call TRBJ2-3; D not certain. V lost 3 bases and J lost 8, with 12 bases in between. CDR1 is MDHEN and CDR2 is SYDVKM in the germline V gene. The CDR3 is 13 residues long. The CDR3 DNA follows: TGTGCCAGCAGTTTGAGCAGTCCGGGTACGCAGTATTTT. It yields the protein CASSLSSPGTQYF. Together with reference TRBV28 and TRBJ2-3, the CDR3 gives the full variable domain: DVKVTQSSRYLVKRTGEKVFLECVQDMDHENMFWYRQDPGLGLRLIYFSYDVKMKEKGDIPEGYSVSREKKERFSLILESASTNQTSMYLCASSLSSPGTQYFGPGTRLTVL.